This T cell receptor (beta chain) is drawn from a study of naive and memory T cell subsets. Study-wide findings and caveats: Diversity fell and Gini index rose from naive through CM, EM, EMRA. Findings for naive and memory subsets could not be checked against ground truth. Activation and differentiation may alter RNA-based TCR counts. A few larger clonotypes appeared in naive repertoires, especially CD8, possibly memory cells re-expressing CD45RA. In naive cells, over 95% of TCR sequences were seen only once.

On this clonotype: Its antigen remains unidentified.

Both TRBC1 and TRBC2 were covered by a beta constant-region primer of two equimolar oligonucleotides. The ligated cDNA underwent four PCR rounds using SP2 and nested alpha and beta constant-region primers. TCRdb reprocessed the UMI-ligation and nested PCR reads with MiXCR, giving one entry per CDR3 protein. The sample has 90,000 to 120,000 distinct CDR3 sequences, roughly 15% seen once. This CDR3 has 15 amino acids. The V gene lost 1 base and the J gene lost 2 bases, with 12 bases spanning the gap. Germline CDR1 reads SEHNR; CDR2 reads FQNEAQ (reference sequence). Sequenced material: naive CD8+ T cells from blood. The V call is TRBV7-9, the J call TRBJ2-7, with D perhaps TRBD2 (5 bases). The source is a human donor in good health. In DNA form, the CDR3 reads TGTGCCAGCAGCTTAGGCATCGGGGTAACCTACGAGCAGTACTTC. This encodes CASSLGIGVTYEQYF.